One and the same sample provided the 28 T cell receptor beta chains below, sequenced in a study of T cell responses to AZD1222 COVID-19 vaccine. The data were produced by immunoSEQ multiplex PCR, yet TCRdb's version contains in-frame clones alone and is incomplete. The sample yields around 130,000 clones, about 88% seen once. Sequenced material: peripheral blood, taken on day 0 of MenACWY control vaccination. The source of these receptors is an adult in good health.

The gene calls are TRBV9 and TRBJ2-2; tentative D call: TRBD1 (5 bases). Germline CDR1 is SGDLS and CDR2 is YYNGEE. The CDR3 contains 15 residues. Trimming cost V 4 bases and J 6 bases, with 16 bases left between them. The CDR3 here is CASSPPAGWPGELFF. The CDR3, as DNA: TGTGCCAGCAGCCCGCCGGCAGGGTGGCCCGGGGAGCTGTTTTTT.

The genes are TRBV28 and TRBJ1-3; the D is unclear. The CDR3 contains 14 residues. Trimming left V 6 bases short and J 4 bases short, with 13 bases between. Germline values: CDR1 MDHEN, CDR2 SYDVKM. The CDR3 sequence: CASRLRGAGNTIYF. CDR3 nucleotide sequence: TGTGCCAGCAGGCTAAGAGGAGCAGGAAACACCATATATTTT.

The V and J genes are TRBV24-1 and TRBJ1-2; 9 bases map to TRBD1. CDR3 length: 16 residues. With V trimmed by 3 bases and J by 5 bases, 9 bases remained unmatched. CDR1 and CDR2 from the germline V gene are KGHDR and SFDVKD. The DNA for the CDR3 is TGTGCCACCAGTGATGTACCGGGACAGGGACATTATGGCTACACCTTC. It encodes CATSDVPGQGHYGYTF.

The rearrangement uses TRBV28 and TRBJ1-3, with D unclear. The CDR3 length is 15 residues. CDR1 is MDHEN and CDR2 is SYDVKM in the germline V gene. Deletions cut 3 bases from V and 0 bases from J, with 9 bases between. The CDR3 DNA is TGTGCCAGCAGTTTTTTGGGTATCTCTGGAAACACCATATATTTT. It yields the protein CASSFLGISGNTIYF.

J is TRBJ1-2 and V is TRBV28; no clear D. The germline V and J ends were trimmed by 6 bases and 8 bases, with 7 bases remaining between them. Germline V gene data show CDR1 as MDHEN and CDR2 as SYDVKM. The CDR3 spans 10 residues. The CDR3: CASRPLGYTF. CDR3 coding DNA: TGTGCCAGCAGGCCGCTGGGCTACACCTTC.

The V gene is TRBV27, the J gene TRBJ2-7; maybe TRBD2 (6 bases). V was clipped by 3 bases and J by 3 bases, with 18 bases between them. The CDR3 contains 16 residues. Germline V lookup: CDR1 MNHEY, CDR2 SMNVEV (reference sequence). The chain's CDR3 is CASSFYPGTGVYEQYF. CDR3 DNA: TGTGCCAGCAGTTTCTACCCAGGGACGGGGGTCTACGAGCAGTACTTC.

DNA of the CDR3: TGTGCCAGTAAAGGGGAAGGAGAGACCCAGTACTTC. Translation: CASKGEGETQYF. The chain carries TRBV19 and TRBJ2-5; weak D call: TRBD1 (5 bases). The CDR3 length is 12 residues. From germline, CDR1 is LNHDA and CDR2 SQIVND (reference sequence). Trimming cost V 7 bases and J 4 bases, with 10 bases left between them.

The rearrangement joins TRBV11-2 to TRBJ1-2, with D uncertain. V lost 5 bases to trimming and J lost 6 bases, with 10 bases between them. Germline V gene data show CDR1 as SGHAT and CDR2 as FQNNGV. The CDR3 totals 12 residues. The CDR3 DNA follows: TGTGCCAGCAGCCTTGAGACACATGGCTACACCTTC. Translation gives CASSLETHGYTF.

This chain uses TRBV7-8 with TRBJ2-2, with 7 bases matching TRBD2. The CDR3 is made up of 16 amino acids. V gave up 1 base and J gave up 5 bases; unmatched junction bases: 7. Germline CDR1 reads SGHVS; CDR2 reads FQNEAQ. CDR3 sequence (DNA): TGTGCCAGCAGCTTAGTAGGCGGAGCGGGGACCGGGGAGCTGTTTTTT. The encoded protein is CASSLVGGAGTGELFF. Full variable domain (remainder filled in from reference TRBV7-8 and TRBJ2-2): GAGVSQSPRYKVAKRGQDVALRCDPISGHVSLFWYQQALGQGPEFLTYFQNEAQLDKSGLPSDRFFAERPEGSVSTLKIQRTQQEDSAVYLCASSLVGGAGTGELFFGEGSRLTVL.

This clone was recorded many times. V gene TRBV28 combines with J gene TRBJ2-7, with 9 bases matching TRBD1. This CDR3 is built from 13 residues. CDR1 MDHEN and CDR2 SYDVKM come from the germline V gene. J was trimmed by 1 base and V by 6 bases; bases with no gene match: 1. Here the CDR3 DNA reads TGTGCCAGCAGGGACAGGGGTTCCTACGAGCAGTACTTC. Amino acids: CASRDRGSYEQYF.

This sequence joins TRBV5-6 and TRBJ2-7; possibly TRBD2 for D (6 bases). The germline V gene encodes CDR1 SGHDT and CDR2 YYEEEE. The CDR3 contains 13 residues. The V and J ends lost 0 bases and 6 bases respectively, with 10 bases between them. As DNA, the CDR3 is TGTGCCAGCAGCTTGGTGTTGGGAGGCGAGCAGTACTTC. Translating it yields CASSLVLGGEQYF.

The V gene is TRBV11-2, the J gene TRBJ2-3; TRBD1 agrees at 8 bases. V lost 5 bases, J lost 15 bases, and 13 bases stayed unmatched. The CDR3 extends over 13 amino acids. Looked up from germline, CDR1 is SGHAT and CDR2 is FQNNGV. The CDR3 protein is CASSPQRSGQAYF. CDR3 bases: TGTGCCAGCAGCCCTCAAAGATCGGGACAGGCTTATTTT.

The chain combines TRBV13 with TRBJ2-1; 10 bases are shared with TRBD2. This CDR3 has 18 residues. Germline CDR1 reads PRHDT; CDR2 reads FYEKMQ (reference sequence). J lost 6 bases, V lost 4 bases, and 15 bases had no gene match. DNA for the CDR3: TGTGCCAGCAGCTCAAGCGGGCTAGCGGGAGAATCATCCAATGAGCAGTTCTTC. Amino acid sequence: CASSSSGLAGESSNEQFF.

The chain has TRBV4-2 and TRBJ2-3; 9 nucleotides match TRBD2. This CDR3 has 14 amino acids. Trimming cost V 5 bases and J 10 bases; bases outside gene matches: 10. CDR1 is LGHNA and CDR2 is YNFKEQ in the germline V gene. CDR3 loop: CASSSREGLEAQYF. CDR3 bases: TGTGCCAGCAGCTCGCGGGAGGGCCTGGAGGCGCAGTATTTT.

The V call is TRBV7-9, the J call TRBJ1-4; possibly TRBD1 for D (5 bases). This CDR3 has 18 amino acids. V was pared by 1 base and J by 8 bases, with 23 bases between. The V gene's germline CDR1 is SEHNR and CDR2 FQNEAQ (reference sequence). CDR3 bases: TGTGCCAGCAGCTTAGGAGTCAGAACCAGGGACGAGTACGAAAAACTGTTTTTT. Translation gives CASSLGVRTRDEYEKLFF.

The gene calls are TRBV9 and TRBJ2-3; 12 nucleotides match TRBD2. The V and J ends lost 4 bases and 2 bases, in that order; junction bases with no gene match: 5. Per germline, CDR1 SGDLS and CDR2 YYNGEE. This CDR3 region has 16 residues. CDR3 sequence reads: CASSPRTSGNTDTQYF. The CDR3 coding sequence is TGTGCCAGCAGCCCCCGGACTAGCGGGAACACAGATACGCAGTATTTT.

The table lists this clone with a count of one. The chain is built from TRBV7-2 and TRBJ2-7; D is unclear. CDR3 length equals 12 residues. The germline V gene encodes CDR1 SGHTA and CDR2 FQGNSA. With 1 base removed from V and 2 bases from J, the gap between germline ends came to 3 bases. CDR3 bases: TGTGCCAGCAGCTTAGGGACCTACGAGCAGTACTTC. This translates into CASSLGTYEQYF.

The count of this clone is one. The V and J genes are TRBV18 and TRBJ2-7; possible D gene TRBD2, 7 bases. The germline V gene encodes CDR1 KGHSH and CDR2 LQKENI. The CDR3 consists of 15 residues. V dropped 6 bases and J dropped 5 bases, with 20 bases sitting between them. CDR3 protein: CASSLREQGGHEQYF. The CDR3 nucleotides are TGTGCCAGCTCGCTCAGGGAACAGGGAGGGCACGAGCAGTACTTC. Full variable domain (remainder filled in from reference TRBV18 and TRBJ2-7): NAGVMQNPRHLVRRRGQEARLRCSPMKGHSHVYWYRQLPEEGLKFMVYLQKENIIDESGMPKERFSAEFPKEGPSILRIQQVVRGDSAAYFCASSLREQGGHEQYFGPGTRLTVT.

J is TRBJ2-1 and V is TRBV5-6; 9 nucleotides line up with TRBD2. The J segment lost 3 bases and the V segment lost 2 bases, leaving 6 bases of the junction unmatched. CDR3 length: 16 amino acids. Germline-derived CDR1 and CDR2 are SGHDT and YYEEEE. The CDR3 loop is CASSFTGTSRYNEQFF. The CDR3 nucleotides are TGTGCCAGCAGCTTTACCGGGACTAGCCGCTACAATGAGCAGTTCTTC. The full variable domain, with the rest looked up from reference TRBV5-6 and TRBJ2-1, is DAGVTQSPTHLIKTRGQQVTLRCSPKSGHDTVSWYQQALGQGPQFIFQYYEEEERQRGNFPDRFSGHQFPNYSSELNVNALLLGDSALYLCASSFTGTSRYNEQFFGPGTRLTVL.

This clone appeared a few times. The V and J genes are TRBV12-2 and TRBJ2-1; the DNA was not used to check the table's D call, TRBD2. TRBV12-2 represents a pseudogene. This CDR3 contains 16 residues. The CDR3 here is CASRGGGLAGVHEQFF. CDR3 DNA: TGTGCAAGTCGCGGGGGGGGACTAGCGGGAGTCCATGAGCAGTTCTTC.

V is TRBV9 and J is TRBJ2-1, with 7 nucleotides matching TRBD2. Germline V lookup: CDR1 SGDLS, CDR2 YYNGEE. The V segment lost 0 bases and the J segment 13 bases; nucleotides outside the gene matches: 13. The CDR3 consists of 15 residues. DNA of the CDR3: TGTGCCAGCAGCGTAGGAGGGGAGGGGCTCCCTGCTCAGTTCTTC. Protein: CASSVGGEGLPAQFF.

This chain links TRBV20-1 with TRBJ2-7, with unresolved D. The germline gives CDR1 DFQATT, CDR2 SNEGSKA (reference sequence). The CDR3 spans 13 residues. V lost 3 bases, J lost 4 bases, and 13 bases lay in between. The CDR3 here is CSASGLLDYEQYF. Written as DNA, the CDR3 is TGCAGTGCTAGTGGGCTGCTAGATTACGAGCAGTACTTC.

The V gene is TRBV7-2, the J gene TRBJ2-2; TRBD2 agrees at 7 bases. V was clipped by 4 bases and J by 5 bases; unmatched bases: 19. The CDR3 is made up of 19 amino acids. Per germline, CDR1 SGHTA and CDR2 FQGNSA. The CDR3 DNA follows: TGTGCCAGCAGCTCAAGACTTCCGGGTCGCGGGAGAAGGACCGGGGAGCTGTTTTTT. This translates into CASSSRLPGRGRRTGELFF.

The chain employs TRBV9 and TRBJ2-7, with D unresolved. Trimming took 0 bases from V and 0 from J, leaving 7 bases between them. CDR3 size: 14 residues. In germline, CDR1 is SGDLS, CDR2 YYNGEE. The CDR3 protein is CASSVGLSSYEQYF. The CDR3 DNA follows: TGTGCCAGCAGCGTAGGGCTGAGCTCCTACGAGCAGTACTTC.

The genes are TRBV2 and TRBJ2-3; TRBD1 is a possible D gene (6 bases). CDR3 size: 14 residues. The V gene's germline CDR1 is SNHLY and CDR2 FYNNEI. Trimming took 4 bases from V and 2 from J, leaving 10 bases between them. The CDR3 coding sequence is TGTGCCAGCAGTGGGACAGCCTCCACAGATACGCAGTATTTT. The encoded protein is CASSGTASTDTQYF.

V is TRBV28 and J is TRBJ2-5; unclear D gene. Germline assignment: CDR1 MDHEN and CDR2 SYDVKM. Trimming took off 7 bases at V and 0 bases at J, with 3 bases between the two ends. The CDR3 contains 11 residues. Written as DNA, the CDR3 is TGTGCCAGCAAATACCAAGAGACCCAGTACTTC. Its translation: CASKYQETQYF. Full variable domain (missing parts from reference TRBV28 and TRBJ2-5): DVKVTQSSRYLVKRTGEKVFLECVQDMDHENMFWYRQDPGLGLRLIYFSYDVKMKEKGDIPEGYSVSREKKERFSLILESASTNQTSMYLCASKYQETQYFGPGTRLLVL.

The rearrangement links TRBV11-2 to TRBJ2-5, with a possible D match to TRBD1 (5 bases). The CDR3 is 16 residues long. Germline V CDR1 and CDR2: SGHAT, FQNNGV. Deletions cut 5 bases from V and 0 bases from J, with 16 bases between. DNA of the CDR3: TGTGCCAGCAGCAAAGAAAACGGCAGGGACCAAGAGACCCAGTACTTC. The encoded protein is CASSKENGRDQETQYF. Full variable domain (rest looked up from reference TRBV11-2 and TRBJ2-5): EAGVAQSPRYKIIEKRQSVAFWCNPISGHATLYWYQQILGQGPKLLIQFQNNGVVDDSQLPKDRFSAERLKGVDSTLKIQPAKLEDSAVYLCASSKENGRDQETQYFGPGTRLLVL.

The rearrangement uses TRBV5-4 and TRBJ1-2, with D unresolved. The CDR3 covers 12 residues. V shed 2 bases and J shed 7 bases, with 9 bases lying between them. From germline, CDR1 is SGHNT and CDR2 YYREEE (reference sequence). CDR3 bases: TGTGCCAGCAGCTTAAGGAGAGGTGGCTACACCTTC. Its translation is CASSLRRGGYTF.